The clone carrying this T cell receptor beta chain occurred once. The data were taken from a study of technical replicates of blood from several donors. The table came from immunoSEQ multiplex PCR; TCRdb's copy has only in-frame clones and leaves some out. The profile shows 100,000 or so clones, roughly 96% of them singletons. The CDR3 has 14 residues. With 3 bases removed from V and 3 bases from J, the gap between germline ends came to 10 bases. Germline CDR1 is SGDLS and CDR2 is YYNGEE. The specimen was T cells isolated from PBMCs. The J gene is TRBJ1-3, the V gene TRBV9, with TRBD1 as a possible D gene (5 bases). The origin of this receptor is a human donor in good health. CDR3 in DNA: TGTGCCAGCAGCGCGGGGGACGGTGGAAACACCATATATTTT. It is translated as CASSAGDGGNTIYF.